Each of the 19 T cell receptor beta chains below was sequenced from the same sample in a study of blood T cell repertoires in COVID-19. TCRdb's copy holds only in-frame clones and misses some; the assay was immunoSEQ multiplex PCR. Of roughly 88,000 clones listed, around nine tenths were seen once; the top ten hold 15% to 20%. The sequencing sample was made of peripheral blood. The origin of the receptors is a woman aged 60 to 75 with COVID-19, enrolled during active disease.

This chain joins TRBV6-6 and TRBJ2-7; 8 bases align to TRBD1. The germline V gene encodes CDR1 MNHNY and CDR2 SVGAGI (reference sequence). The CDR3 runs to 15 residues. Unmatched junction bases numbered 6, after V lost 5 bases and J lost 0 bases. The CDR3, as DNA: TGTGCCAGCAGTCACCGGACAGGGAGCTCCTACGAGCAGTACTTC. It translates to CASSHRTGSSYEQYF.

This CDR3 is CSVEVAGGNTDTQYF. DNA of the CDR3: TGCAGCGTTGAGGTAGCGGGGGGGAACACAGATACGCAGTATTTT. The chain employs TRBV29-1 and TRBJ2-3; 11 positions agree with TRBD2. The V and J ends lost 3 bases and 2 bases, in that order; junction bases with no gene match: 4. The CDR3 is 15 amino acids. Germline V gene data show CDR1 as SQVTM and CDR2 as ANQGSEA.

This chain joins TRBV18 and TRBJ2-1; 7 bases are a match to TRBD2. Unmatched junction bases numbered 17, after V lost 5 bases and J lost 7 bases. From germline, CDR1 is KGHSH and CDR2 LQKENI. The CDR3 covers 17 residues. The CDR3 region has the DNA TGTGCCAGCTCATCGGCTGGGGGGGGAGAAGGCCCGAATGAGCAGTTCTTC. It specifies CASSSAGGGEGPNEQFF.

The chain uses TRBV9 and TRBJ2-5; 11 nucleotides align to TRBD2. This CDR3 has 15 amino acids. Per germline, CDR1 SGDLS and CDR2 YYNGEE. V was pared by 5 bases and J by 0 bases, with 3 bases of the junction left unmatched. CDR3 in DNA: TGTGCCAGCAGTGCTAGCGGGGGGTACCAAGAGACCCAGTACTTC. As protein: CASSASGGYQETQYF.

The chain links TRBV27 to TRBJ2-7, with a possible D match to TRBD1 (6 bases). The V end lost 3 bases, the J end lost 5 bases, and 14 bases lay between the germline ends. Germline V gene lookup returns CDR1 MNHEY and CDR2 SMNVEV (reference sequence). CDR3 length: 14 amino acids. CDR3 DNA: TGTGCCAGCAGTTTTGAGCAGGGGTACAACGAGCAGTACTTC. This gives the protein CASSFEQGYNEQYF.

The rearrangement joins TRBV9 to TRBJ2-1; a possible D gene is TRBD2 (5 bases). V lost 0 bases, J lost 4 bases, and 8 bases lay in between. The germline V gene has CDR1 SGDLS and CDR2 YYNGEE. The CDR3 is 14 residues long. In DNA form, the CDR3 reads TGTGCCAGCAGCGTAGTTCCGGGGTACAATGAGCAGTTCTTC. It is translated as CASSVVPGYNEQFF. Variable domain in full (rest from reference TRBV9 and TRBJ2-1): DSGVTQTPKHLITATGQRVTLRCSPRSGDLSVYWYQQSLDQGLQFLIQYYNGEERAKGNILERFSAQQFPDLHSELNLSSLELGDSALYFCASSVVPGYNEQFFGPGTRLTVL.

The chain joins TRBV21-1 to TRBJ2-2; TRBD2 is the table's D call, not checked against the DNA. TRBV21-1 counts as a pseudogene. CDR3 length: 15 residues. CDR3 sequence reads: CASSARVLAAGELFF. CDR3 nucleotide sequence: TGTGCCAGCAGCGCCCGTGTACTGGCGGCCGGGGAGCTGTTTTTT.

The rearrangement links TRBV5-1 to TRBJ1-1; perhaps TRBD1 as D (5 bases). The CDR3 has 13 amino acids. Trimming took 5 bases from V and 7 from J, leaving 15 bases between them. Looked up from germline, CDR1 is SGHRS and CDR2 is YFSETQ. The CDR3 reads CASRENIGGEAFF. The CDR3 DNA follows: TGCGCCAGCAGAGAGAACATCGGGGGTGAAGCTTTCTTT.

The V call is TRBV4-2, the J call TRBJ1-2, with 7 bases fitting TRBD1. Germline V gene lookup returns CDR1 LGHNA and CDR2 YNFKEQ. The J segment lost 3 bases and the V segment lost 0 bases, leaving 1 base of the junction unmatched. This CDR3 is built from 14 residues. CDR3 sequence (DNA): TGTGCCAGCAGCCAAGAGGGACAGCACTATGGCTACACCTTC. Translated: CASSQEGQHYGYTF.

The CDR3 here is CATSREPARGNEQFF. The CDR3 DNA sequence: TGTGCCACCAGCAGAGAGCCCGCCAGGGGTAATGAGCAGTTCTTC. The J gene is TRBJ2-1, the V gene TRBV15; D is possibly TRBD1 (6 bases). The V and J ends lost 0 bases and 7 bases respectively, with 13 bases between them. The CDR3 has 15 residues. CDR1 and CDR2 (germline): LNHNV, YYDKDF (reference sequence).

This clone showed up just a few times. The chain has TRBV15 and TRBJ1-4; 12 bases match TRBD1. The CDR3 is 15 amino acids. The J segment lost 7 bases and the V segment lost 5 bases, leaving 5 bases of the junction unmatched. The V gene's germline CDR1 is LNHNV and CDR2 YYDKDF (reference sequence). The CDR3, as DNA: TGTGCCACCAGCGGGGGGGACAGGGGGCGTGAAAAACTGTTTTTT. Its protein is CATSGGDRGREKLFF.

This sequence joins TRBV2 and TRBJ2-7, with TRBD2 matching over 11 bases. V dropped 7 bases and J dropped 2; count of bases not matched to a gene: 10. Germline CDR1 SNHLY, CDR2 FYNNEI. The CDR3 totals 16 residues. DNA for the CDR3: TGTGCCAGCACCGATCCTAGCGGGGGGACACCCTACGAGCAGTACTTC. Its protein product is CASTDPSGGTPYEQYF.

V gene TRBV28 combines with J gene TRBJ1-6; 11 bases align to TRBD1. This CDR3 is 15 amino acids long. After removal of 7 bases from V and 7 bases from J, the junction contained 6 bases not matched to a gene. Per the germline V gene, CDR1 is MDHEN and CDR2 is SYDVKM. CDR3 in DNA: TGTGCCAGCAAGGACGGACAGGGGGCAAATTCACCCCTCCACTTT. Its translation is CASKDGQGANSPLHF.

The chain has TRBV7-9 and TRBJ1-6; 10 bases fit TRBD1. J was trimmed by 5 bases and V by 5 bases; bases with no gene match: 6. CDR1 and CDR2 from the germline V gene are SEHNR and FQNEAQ (reference sequence). CDR3 size: 16 residues. The CDR3 DNA sequence: TGTGCCAGCAGCCCCCTGGGGACAGGGGATAATTCACCCCTCCACTTT. It yields the protein CASSPLGTGDNSPLHF. Full variable domain (outside the CDR3, taken from reference TRBV7-9 and TRBJ1-6): DTGVSQNPRHKITKRGQNVTFRCDPISEHNRLYWYRQTLGQGPEFLTYFQNEAQLEKSRLLSDRFSAERPKGSFSTLEIQRTEQGDSAMYLCASSPLGTGDNSPLHFGNGTRLTVT.

This clone was detected a few times. The chain employs TRBV7-9 and TRBJ2-4; the D is unclear. CDR3 length: 14 amino acids. From germline, CDR1 is SEHNR and CDR2 FQNEAQ (reference sequence). V lost 7 bases and J lost 1, with 11 bases in between. CDR3 nucleotide sequence: TGTGCCAGCAACACTCCCGGGGCCAAAAACATTCAGTACTTC. It specifies CASNTPGAKNIQYF.

The chain joins TRBV7-2 to TRBJ1-5, with 8 bases matching TRBD1. Germline CDR1 and CDR2: SGHTA and FQGNSA. Losses at the gene ends were 5 bases for V and 7 bases for J; bases not matched to a gene: 4. The CDR3 sequence is 13 residues long. Here the CDR3 reads CASSADRVQPQHF. In nucleotides, the CDR3 is TGTGCCAGCAGCGCGGACAGGGTGCAGCCCCAGCATTTT.

The chain couples TRBV7-3 to TRBJ2-3, with D possibly matching TRBD2 (6 bases). Germline loops: CDR1 SGHTA, CDR2 FQGTGA. The germline V and J ends were trimmed by 5 bases and 0 bases, with 9 bases remaining between them. This CDR3 has 14 amino acids. CDR3 protein: CASSQGLSTDTQYF. The CDR3 DNA follows: TGTGCCAGCAGCCAGGGACTGAGCACAGATACGCAGTATTTT.

This clone was counted a few times. CDR3 sequence reads: CATGGPGVDTQYF. The CDR3 DNA is TGTGCCACCGGAGGACCGGGAGTGGACACCCAGTACTTC. The rearrangement links TRBV24-1 to TRBJ2-5; weak D call: TRBD2 (6 bases). The CDR3 is 13 residues long. The ends were cut back, 9 bases at V and 8 bases at J, with 18 bases in the middle. Germline assignment: CDR1 KGHDR and CDR2 SFDVKD.

The rearrangement uses TRBV7-2 and TRBJ2-6, with 7 bases identical to TRBD1. Germline lookup yields CDR1 SGHTA and CDR2 FQGNSA. The CDR3 extends over 16 amino acids. V dropped 6 bases and J dropped 0; count of bases not matched to a gene: 5. The CDR3 DNA is TGTGCCAGCAGTCGGACAGGCCTCTCTGGGGCCAACGTCCTGACTTTC. Translating gives CASSRTGLSGANVLTF. Full variable domain (rest looked up from reference TRBV7-2 and TRBJ2-6): GAGVSQSPSNKVTEKGKDVELRCDPISGHTALYWYRQSLGQGLEFLIYFQGNSAPDKSGLPSDRFSAERTGGSVSTLTIQRTQQEDSAVYLCASSRTGLSGANVLTFGAGSRLTVL.